Sequencing of this TCR beta chain was carried out in a study of blood T cell repertoires in COVID-19. The germline V and J ends were trimmed by 4 bases and 0 bases, with 10 bases remaining between them. Germline CDR1 SNHLY, CDR2 FYNNEI. This CDR3 comprises 14 residues. Libraries were prepared by immunoSEQ multiplex PCR; TCRdb keeps only in-frame clonotypes and omits some of them. The data show about 74,000 clones, approximately 91% seen once. This rearrangement joins TRBV2 to TRBJ2-7; D not resolved. This TCR was recovered from a man between 65 and 79 years old with active or convalescent COVID-19. Sequencing used peripheral blood. Written as DNA, the CDR3 is TGTGCCAGCAGTGCAGGCCGCAGCTCCTACGAGCAGTACTTC. This encodes CASSAGRSSYEQYF.